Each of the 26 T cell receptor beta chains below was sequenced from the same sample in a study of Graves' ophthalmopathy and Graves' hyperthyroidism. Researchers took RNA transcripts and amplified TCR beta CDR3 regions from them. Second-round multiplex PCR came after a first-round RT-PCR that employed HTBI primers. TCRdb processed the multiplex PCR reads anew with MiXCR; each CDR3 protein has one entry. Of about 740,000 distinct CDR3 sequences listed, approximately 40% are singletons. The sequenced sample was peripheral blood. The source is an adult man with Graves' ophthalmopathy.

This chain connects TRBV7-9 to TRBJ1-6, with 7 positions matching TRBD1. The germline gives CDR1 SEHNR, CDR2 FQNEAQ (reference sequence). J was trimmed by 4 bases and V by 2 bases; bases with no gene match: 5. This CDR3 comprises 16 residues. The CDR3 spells CASSLSTGSYNSPLHF. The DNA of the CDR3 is TGTGCCAGCAGCTTATCGACAGGGAGTTATAATTCACCCCTCCACTTT.

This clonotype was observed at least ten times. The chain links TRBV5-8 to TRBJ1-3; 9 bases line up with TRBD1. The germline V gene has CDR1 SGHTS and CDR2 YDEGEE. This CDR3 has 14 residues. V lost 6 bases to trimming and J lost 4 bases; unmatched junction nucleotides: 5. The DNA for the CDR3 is TGTGCCAGCACGGACAGGGGAATCGGAAACACCATATATTTT. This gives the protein CASTDRGIGNTIYF.

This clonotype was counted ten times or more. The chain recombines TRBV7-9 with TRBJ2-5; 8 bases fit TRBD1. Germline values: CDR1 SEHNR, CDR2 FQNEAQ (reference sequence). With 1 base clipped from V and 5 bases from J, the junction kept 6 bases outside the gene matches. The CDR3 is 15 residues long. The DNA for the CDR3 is TGTGCCAGCAGCTTAGGGCAGGGGGCTGGCGAGACCCAGTACTTC. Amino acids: CASSLGQGAGETQYF.

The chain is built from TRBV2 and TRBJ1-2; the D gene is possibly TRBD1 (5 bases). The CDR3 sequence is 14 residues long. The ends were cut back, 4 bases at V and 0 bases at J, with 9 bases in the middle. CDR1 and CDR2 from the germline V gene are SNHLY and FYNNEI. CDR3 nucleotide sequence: TGTGCCAGCAGTGGGACACTCCCTAACTATGGCTACACCTTC. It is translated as CASSGTLPNYGYTF.

The CDR3 DNA is TGTGCCATCAGTGAGCGGGGACTAGCGAGGGAGCAGTACTTC. This encodes CAISERGLAREQYF. The V call is TRBV10-3, the J call TRBJ2-7, with 10 bases that match TRBD2. Looked up from germline, CDR1 is ENHRY and CDR2 is SYGVKD. This CDR3 has 14 residues. With V trimmed by 2 bases and J by 7 bases, 5 bases remained unmatched.

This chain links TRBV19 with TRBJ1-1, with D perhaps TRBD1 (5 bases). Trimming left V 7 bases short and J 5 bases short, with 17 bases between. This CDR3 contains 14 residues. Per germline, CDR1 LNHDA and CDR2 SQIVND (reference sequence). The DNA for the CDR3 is TGTGCCAGTACCTACCAGGGCGCGGGAACTGAAGCTTTCTTT. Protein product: CASTYQGAGTEAFF.

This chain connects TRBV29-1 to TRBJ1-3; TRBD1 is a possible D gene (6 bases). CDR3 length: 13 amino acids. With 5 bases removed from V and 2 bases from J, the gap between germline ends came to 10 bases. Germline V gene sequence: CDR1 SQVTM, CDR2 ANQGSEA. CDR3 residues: CSVRKGAGNTIYF. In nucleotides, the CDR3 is TGCAGCGTTCGCAAGGGGGCTGGAAACACCATATATTTT.

This chain's CDR3 is CSVTTGTGYGYTF. CDR3 DNA: TGCAGCGTGACCACCGGGACAGGCTATGGCTACACCTTC. This chain connects TRBV29-1 to TRBJ1-2; TRBD1 aligns across 8 bases. V gave up 6 bases and J gave up 4 bases; unmatched junction bases: 7. Germline CDR1 and CDR2: SQVTM and ANQGSEA. This CDR3 has 13 amino acids.

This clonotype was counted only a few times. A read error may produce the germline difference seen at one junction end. The CDR3 coding sequence is TGTGCCAGCAGCTTGATCCCAGCGCCACAGAACGAGCAGTACTTC. This sequence encodes CASSLIPAPQNEQYF. V usage is TRBV4-1 and J usage is TRBJ2-7; D is ambiguous. The CDR3 spans 15 residues. Germline CDR1 MGHRA, CDR2 YSYEKL.

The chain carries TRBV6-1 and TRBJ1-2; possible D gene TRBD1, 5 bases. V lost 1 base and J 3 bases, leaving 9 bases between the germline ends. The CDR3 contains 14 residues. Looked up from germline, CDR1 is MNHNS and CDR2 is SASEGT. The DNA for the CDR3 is TGTGCCAGCAGTGAAGGGGGCAGGGACTATGGCTACACCTTC. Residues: CASSEGGRDYGYTF.

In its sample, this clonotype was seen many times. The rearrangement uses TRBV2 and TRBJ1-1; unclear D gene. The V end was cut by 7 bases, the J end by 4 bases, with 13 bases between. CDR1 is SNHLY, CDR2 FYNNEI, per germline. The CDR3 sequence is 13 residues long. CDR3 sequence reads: CASTRWSGTEAFF. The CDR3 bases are TGTGCCAGCACCCGTTGGTCGGGCACTGAAGCTTTCTTT.

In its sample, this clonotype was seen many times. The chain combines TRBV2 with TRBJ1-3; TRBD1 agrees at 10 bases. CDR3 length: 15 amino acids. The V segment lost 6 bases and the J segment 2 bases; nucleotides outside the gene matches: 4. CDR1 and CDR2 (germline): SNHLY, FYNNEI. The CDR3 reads CASSYGTGAGNTIYF. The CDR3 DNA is TGTGCCAGCAGCTACGGGACAGGGGCTGGAAACACCATATATTTT.

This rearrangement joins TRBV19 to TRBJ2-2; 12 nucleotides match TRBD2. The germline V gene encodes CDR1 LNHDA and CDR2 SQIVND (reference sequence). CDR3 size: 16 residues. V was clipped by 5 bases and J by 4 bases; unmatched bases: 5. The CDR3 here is CASSLAGGPSTGELFF. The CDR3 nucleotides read TGTGCCAGTAGTCTAGCGGGAGGGCCTAGCACCGGGGAGCTGTTTTTT.

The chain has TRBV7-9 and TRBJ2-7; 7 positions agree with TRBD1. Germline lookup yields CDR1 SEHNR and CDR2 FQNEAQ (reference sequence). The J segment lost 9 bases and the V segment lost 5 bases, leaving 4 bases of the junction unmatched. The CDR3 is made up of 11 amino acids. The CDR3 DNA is TGTGCCAGCAGCCCGGACAGGATGCAGTACTTC. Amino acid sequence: CASSPDRMQYF. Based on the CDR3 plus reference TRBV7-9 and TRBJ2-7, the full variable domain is DTGVSQNPRHKITKRGQNVTFRCDPISEHNRLYWYRQTLGQGPEFLTYFQNEAQLEKSRLLSDRFSAERPKGSFSTLEIQRTEQGDSAMYLCASSPDRMQYFGPGTRLTVT.

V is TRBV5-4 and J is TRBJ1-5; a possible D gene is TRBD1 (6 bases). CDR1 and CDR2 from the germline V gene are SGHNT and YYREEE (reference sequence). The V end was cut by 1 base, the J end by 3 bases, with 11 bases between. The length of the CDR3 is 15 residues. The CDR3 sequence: CASSLRTAFNQPQHF. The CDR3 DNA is TGTGCCAGCAGCTTGAGGACAGCCTTCAATCAGCCCCAGCATTTT.

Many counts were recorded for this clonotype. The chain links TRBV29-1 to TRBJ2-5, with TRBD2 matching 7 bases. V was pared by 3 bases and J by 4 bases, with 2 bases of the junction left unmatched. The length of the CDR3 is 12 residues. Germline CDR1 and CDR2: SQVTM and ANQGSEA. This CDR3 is CSVDQRGETQYF. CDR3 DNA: TGCAGCGTTGATCAGCGGGGAGAGACCCAGTACTTC.

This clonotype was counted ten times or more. CDR3 amino acids: CASSPQAGGPYEQYF. CDR3 DNA sequence: TGTGCCAGCAGTCCCCAAGCAGGGGGCCCCTACGAGCAGTACTTC. V gene TRBV6-5 combines with J gene TRBJ2-7; 8 bases are shared with TRBD1. The CDR3 covers 15 residues. The germline CDR1 and CDR2 sequences are MNHEY and SVGAGI. V lost 5 bases and J lost 2; bases outside the gene matches: 8.

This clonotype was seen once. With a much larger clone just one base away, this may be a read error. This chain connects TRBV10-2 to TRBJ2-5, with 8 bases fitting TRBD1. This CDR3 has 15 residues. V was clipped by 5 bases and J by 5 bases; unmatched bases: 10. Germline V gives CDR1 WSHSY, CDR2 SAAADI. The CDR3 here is CASSSMQGARETQYF. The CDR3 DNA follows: TGCGCCAGCAGTAGTATGCAGGGGGCTCGGGAGACCCAGTACTTC.

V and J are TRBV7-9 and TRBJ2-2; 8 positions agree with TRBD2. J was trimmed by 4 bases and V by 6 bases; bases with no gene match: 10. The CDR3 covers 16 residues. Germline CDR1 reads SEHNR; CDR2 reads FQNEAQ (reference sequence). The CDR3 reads CASSLRASGLTGELFF. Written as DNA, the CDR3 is TGTGCCAGCAGTTTAAGGGCTAGCGGGCTCACCGGGGAGCTGTTTTTT.

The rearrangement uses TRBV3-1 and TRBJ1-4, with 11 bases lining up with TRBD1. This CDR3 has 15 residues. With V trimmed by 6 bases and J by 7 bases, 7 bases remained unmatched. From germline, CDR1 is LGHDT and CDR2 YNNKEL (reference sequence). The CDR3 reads CASSFGTGGVEKLFF. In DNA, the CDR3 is TGTGCCAGCAGTTTCGGGACAGGGGGAGTTGAAAAACTGTTTTTT.

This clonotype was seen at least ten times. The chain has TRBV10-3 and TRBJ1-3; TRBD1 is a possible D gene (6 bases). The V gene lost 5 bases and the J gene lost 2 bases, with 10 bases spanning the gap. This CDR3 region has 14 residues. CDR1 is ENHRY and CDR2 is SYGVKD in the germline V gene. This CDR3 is CAISNRDAGNTIYF. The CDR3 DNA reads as TGTGCCATCAGTAACAGGGATGCTGGAAACACCATATATTTT.

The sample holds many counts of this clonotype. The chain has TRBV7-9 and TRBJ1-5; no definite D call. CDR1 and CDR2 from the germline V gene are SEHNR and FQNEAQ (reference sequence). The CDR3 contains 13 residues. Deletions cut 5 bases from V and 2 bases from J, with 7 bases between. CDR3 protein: CASSQDGNQPQHF. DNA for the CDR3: TGTGCCAGCAGCCAGGACGGCAATCAGCCCCAGCATTTT.

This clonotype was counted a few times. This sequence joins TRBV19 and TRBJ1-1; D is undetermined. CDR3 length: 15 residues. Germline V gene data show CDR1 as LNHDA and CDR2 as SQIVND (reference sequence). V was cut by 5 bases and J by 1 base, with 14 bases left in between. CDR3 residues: CASSPWVTENTEAFF. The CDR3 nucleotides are TGTGCCAGTAGTCCCTGGGTAACAGAGAACACTGAAGCTTTCTTT.

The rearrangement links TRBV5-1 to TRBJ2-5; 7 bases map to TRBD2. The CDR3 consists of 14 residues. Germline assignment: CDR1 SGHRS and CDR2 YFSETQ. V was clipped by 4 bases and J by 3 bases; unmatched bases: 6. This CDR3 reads CASSPRGSEETQYF. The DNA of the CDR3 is TGCGCCAGCAGCCCACGCGGGAGCGAAGAGACCCAGTACTTC.

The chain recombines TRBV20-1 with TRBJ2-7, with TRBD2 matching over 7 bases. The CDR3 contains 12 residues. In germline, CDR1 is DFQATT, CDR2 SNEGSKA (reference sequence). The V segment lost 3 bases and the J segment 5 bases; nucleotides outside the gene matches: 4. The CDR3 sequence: CSASGAGNEQYF. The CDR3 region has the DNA TGCAGTGCTAGCGGAGCGGGAAACGAGCAGTACTTC.

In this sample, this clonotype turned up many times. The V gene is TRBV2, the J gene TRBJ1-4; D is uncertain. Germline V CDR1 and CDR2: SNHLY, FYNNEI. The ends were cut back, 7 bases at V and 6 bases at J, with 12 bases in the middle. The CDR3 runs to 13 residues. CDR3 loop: CASKYRLDEKLFF. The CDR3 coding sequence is TGTGCCAGCAAGTACCGACTGGATGAAAAACTGTTTTTT.